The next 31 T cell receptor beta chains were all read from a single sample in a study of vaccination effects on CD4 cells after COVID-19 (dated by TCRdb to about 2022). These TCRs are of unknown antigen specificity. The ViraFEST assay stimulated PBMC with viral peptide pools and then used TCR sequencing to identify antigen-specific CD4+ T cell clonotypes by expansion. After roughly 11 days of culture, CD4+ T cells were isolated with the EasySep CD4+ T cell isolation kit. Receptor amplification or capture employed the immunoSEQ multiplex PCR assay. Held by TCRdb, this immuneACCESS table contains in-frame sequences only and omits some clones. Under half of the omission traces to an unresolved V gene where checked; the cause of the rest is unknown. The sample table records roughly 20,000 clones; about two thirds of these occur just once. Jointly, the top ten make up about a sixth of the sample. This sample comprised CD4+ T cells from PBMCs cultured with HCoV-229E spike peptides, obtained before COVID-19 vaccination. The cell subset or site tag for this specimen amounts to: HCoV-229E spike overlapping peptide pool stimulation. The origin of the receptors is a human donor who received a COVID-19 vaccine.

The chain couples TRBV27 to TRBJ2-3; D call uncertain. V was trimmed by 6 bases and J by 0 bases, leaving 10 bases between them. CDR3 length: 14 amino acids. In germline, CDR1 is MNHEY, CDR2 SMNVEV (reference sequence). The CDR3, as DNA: TGTGCCAGCAGCCCATTGGACAGCACAGATACGCAGTATTTT. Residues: CASSPLDSTDTQYF.

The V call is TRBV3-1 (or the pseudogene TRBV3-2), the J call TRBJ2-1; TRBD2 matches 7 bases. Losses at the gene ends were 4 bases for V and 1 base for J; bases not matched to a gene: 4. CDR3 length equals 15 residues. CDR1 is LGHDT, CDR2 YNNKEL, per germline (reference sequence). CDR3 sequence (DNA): TGTGCCAGCAGCCCATTCGGGGGGTCCTACAATGAGCAGTTCTTC. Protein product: CASSPFGGSYNEQFF.

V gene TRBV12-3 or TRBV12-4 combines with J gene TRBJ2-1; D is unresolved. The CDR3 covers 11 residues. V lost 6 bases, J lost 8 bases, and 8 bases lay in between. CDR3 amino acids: CASRRSDEQFF. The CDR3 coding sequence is TGTGCCAGCAGGCGGAGCGATGAGCAGTTCTTC.

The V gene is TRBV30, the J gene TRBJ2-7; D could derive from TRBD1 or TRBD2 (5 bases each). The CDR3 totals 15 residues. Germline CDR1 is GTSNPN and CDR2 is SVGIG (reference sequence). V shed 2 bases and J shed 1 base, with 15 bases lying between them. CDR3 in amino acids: CAWSIPGPASYEQYF. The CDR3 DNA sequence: TGTGCCTGGAGTATACCGGGGCCTGCATCCTACGAGCAGTACTTC.

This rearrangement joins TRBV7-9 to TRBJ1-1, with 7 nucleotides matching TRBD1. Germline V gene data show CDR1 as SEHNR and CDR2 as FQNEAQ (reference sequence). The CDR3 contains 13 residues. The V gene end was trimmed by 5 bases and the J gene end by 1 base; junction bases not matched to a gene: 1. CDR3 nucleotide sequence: TGTGCCAGCAGCCGACAGGGGAACACTGAAGCTTTCTTT. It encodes CASSRQGNTEAFF. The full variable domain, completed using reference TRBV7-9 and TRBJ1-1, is DTGVSQNPRHKITKRGQNVTFRCDPISEHNRLYWYRQTLGQGPEFLTYFQNEAQLEKSRLLSDRFSAERPKGSFSTLEIQRTEQGDSAMYLCASSRQGNTEAFFGQGTRLTVV.

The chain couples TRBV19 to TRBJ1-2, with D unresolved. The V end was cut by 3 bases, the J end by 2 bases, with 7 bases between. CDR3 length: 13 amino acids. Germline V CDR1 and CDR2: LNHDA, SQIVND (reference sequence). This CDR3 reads CASSMPENYGYTF. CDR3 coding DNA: TGTGCCAGTAGTATGCCCGAGAACTATGGCTACACCTTC.

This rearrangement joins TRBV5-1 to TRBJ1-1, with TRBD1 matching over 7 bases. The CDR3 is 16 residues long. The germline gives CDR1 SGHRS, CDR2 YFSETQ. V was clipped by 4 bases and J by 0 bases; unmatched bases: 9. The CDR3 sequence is CASSPGTAIMNTEAFF. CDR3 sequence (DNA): TGCGCCAGCAGCCCCGGGACAGCCATCATGAACACTGAAGCTTTCTTT.

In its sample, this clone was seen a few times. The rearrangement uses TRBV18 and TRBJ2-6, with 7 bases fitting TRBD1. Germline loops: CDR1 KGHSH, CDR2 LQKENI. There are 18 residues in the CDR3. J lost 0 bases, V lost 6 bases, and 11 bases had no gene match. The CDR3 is CASSRTGALSSGANVLTF. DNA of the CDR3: TGTGCCAGCTCCCGCACAGGGGCGCTTTCCTCTGGGGCCAACGTCCTGACTTTC. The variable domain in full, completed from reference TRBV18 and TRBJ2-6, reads NAGVMQNPRHLVRRRGQEARLRCSPMKGHSHVYWYRQLPEEGLKFMVYLQKENIIDESGMPKERFSAEFPKEGPSILRIQQVVRGDSAAYFCASSRTGALSSGANVLTFGAGSRLTVL.

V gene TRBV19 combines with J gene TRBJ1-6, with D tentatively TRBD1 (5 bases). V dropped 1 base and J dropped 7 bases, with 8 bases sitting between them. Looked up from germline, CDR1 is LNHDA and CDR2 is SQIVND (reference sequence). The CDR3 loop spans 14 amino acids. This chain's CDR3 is CASSIGQQNSPLHF. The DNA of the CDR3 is TGTGCCAGTAGTATAGGACAGCAAAATTCACCCCTCCACTTT.

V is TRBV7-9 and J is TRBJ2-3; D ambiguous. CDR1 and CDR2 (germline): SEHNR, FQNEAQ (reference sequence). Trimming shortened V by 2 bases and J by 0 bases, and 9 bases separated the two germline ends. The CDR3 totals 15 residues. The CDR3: CASSLLATSTDTQYF. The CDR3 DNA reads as TGTGCCAGCAGCTTATTGGCAACTAGCACAGATACGCAGTATTTT.

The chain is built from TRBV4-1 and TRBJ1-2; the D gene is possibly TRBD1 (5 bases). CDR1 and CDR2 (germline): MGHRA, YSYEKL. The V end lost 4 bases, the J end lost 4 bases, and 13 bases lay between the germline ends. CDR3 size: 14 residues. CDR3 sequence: CASSRSGNAYGYTF. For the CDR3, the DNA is TGCGCCAGCAGCCGATCAGGGAACGCCTATGGCTACACCTTC.

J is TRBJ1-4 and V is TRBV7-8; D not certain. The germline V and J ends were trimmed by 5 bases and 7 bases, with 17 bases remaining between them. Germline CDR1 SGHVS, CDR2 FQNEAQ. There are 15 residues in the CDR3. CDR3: CASSQLTVSSEKLFF. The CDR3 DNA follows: TGTGCCAGCAGCCAACTTACTGTCAGCTCTGAAAAACTGTTTTTT.

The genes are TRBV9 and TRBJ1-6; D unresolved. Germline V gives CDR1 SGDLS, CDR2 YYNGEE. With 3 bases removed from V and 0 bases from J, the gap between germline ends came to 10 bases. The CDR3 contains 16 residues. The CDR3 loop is CASSAHLSSYNSPLHF. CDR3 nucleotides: TGTGCCAGCAGCGCCCACCTCAGCTCCTATAATTCACCCCTCCACTTT.

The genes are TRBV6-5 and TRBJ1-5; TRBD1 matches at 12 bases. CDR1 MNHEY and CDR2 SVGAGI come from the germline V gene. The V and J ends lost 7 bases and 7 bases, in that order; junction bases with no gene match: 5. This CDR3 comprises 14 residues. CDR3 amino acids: CASMGQGARQPQHF. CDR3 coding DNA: TGTGCCAGCATGGGACAGGGGGCACGGCAGCCCCAGCATTTT.

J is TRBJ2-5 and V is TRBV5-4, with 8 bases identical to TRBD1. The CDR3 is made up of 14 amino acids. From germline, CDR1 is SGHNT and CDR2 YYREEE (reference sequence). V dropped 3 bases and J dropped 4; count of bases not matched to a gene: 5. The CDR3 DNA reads TGTGCCAGCAGCTCCCAGGGGGCTACAGAGACCCAGTACTTC. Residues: CASSSQGATETQYF.

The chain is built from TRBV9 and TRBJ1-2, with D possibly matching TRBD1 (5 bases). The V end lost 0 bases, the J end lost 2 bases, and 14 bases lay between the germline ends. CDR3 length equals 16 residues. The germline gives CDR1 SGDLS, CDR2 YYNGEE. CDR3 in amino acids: CASSVGSGTENYGYTF. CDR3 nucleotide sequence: TGTGCCAGCAGCGTAGGGTCGGGGACCGAAAACTATGGCTACACCTTC.

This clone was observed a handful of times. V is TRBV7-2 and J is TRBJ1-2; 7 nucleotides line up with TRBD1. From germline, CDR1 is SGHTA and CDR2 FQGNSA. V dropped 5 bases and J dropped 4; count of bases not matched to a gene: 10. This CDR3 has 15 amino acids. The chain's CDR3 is CASSLQGGDGYGYTF. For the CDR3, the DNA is TGTGCCAGCAGCCTCCAGGGGGGAGATGGCTATGGCTACACCTTC.

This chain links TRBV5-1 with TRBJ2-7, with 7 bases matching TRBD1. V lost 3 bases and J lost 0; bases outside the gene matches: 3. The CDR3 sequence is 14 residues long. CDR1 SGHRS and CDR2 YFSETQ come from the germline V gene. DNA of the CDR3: TGCGCCAGCAGCTCCCGGGACAGCTCCTACGAGCAGTACTTC. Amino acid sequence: CASSSRDSSYEQYF.

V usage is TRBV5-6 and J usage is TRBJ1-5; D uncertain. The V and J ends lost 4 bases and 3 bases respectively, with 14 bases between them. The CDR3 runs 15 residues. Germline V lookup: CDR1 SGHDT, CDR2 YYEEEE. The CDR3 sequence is CASSPAGGVNQPQHF. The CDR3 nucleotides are TGTGCCAGCAGCCCGGCAGGCGGGGTCAATCAGCCCCAGCATTTT.

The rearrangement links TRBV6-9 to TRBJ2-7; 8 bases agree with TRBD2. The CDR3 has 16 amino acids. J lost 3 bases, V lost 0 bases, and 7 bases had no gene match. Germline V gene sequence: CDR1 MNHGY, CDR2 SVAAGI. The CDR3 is CASSYSIGLACYEQYF. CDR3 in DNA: TGTGCCAGCAGTTATTCGATAGGACTAGCTTGCTACGAGCAGTACTTC.

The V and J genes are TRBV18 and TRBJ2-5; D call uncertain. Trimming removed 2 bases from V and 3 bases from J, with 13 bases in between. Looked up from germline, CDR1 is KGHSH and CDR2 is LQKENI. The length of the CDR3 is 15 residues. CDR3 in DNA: TGTGCCAGCTCACCAAACCTGGATTGGAAAGAGACCCAGTACTTC. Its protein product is CASSPNLDWKETQYF.

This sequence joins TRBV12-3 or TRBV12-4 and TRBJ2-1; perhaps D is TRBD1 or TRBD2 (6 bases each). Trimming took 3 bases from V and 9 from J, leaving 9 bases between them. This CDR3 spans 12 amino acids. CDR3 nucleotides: TGTGCCAGCAGTTTCGAGGGGGGTGAGCAGTTCTTC. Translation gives CASSFEGGEQFF.

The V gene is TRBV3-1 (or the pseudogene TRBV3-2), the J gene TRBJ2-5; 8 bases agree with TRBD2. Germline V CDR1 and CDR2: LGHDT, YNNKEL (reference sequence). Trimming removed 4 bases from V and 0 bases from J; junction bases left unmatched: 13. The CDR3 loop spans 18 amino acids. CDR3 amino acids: CASSPRTSPLSYQETQYF. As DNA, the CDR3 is TGTGCCAGCAGCCCGCGGACTAGCCCGTTAAGCTACCAAGAGACCCAGTACTTC.

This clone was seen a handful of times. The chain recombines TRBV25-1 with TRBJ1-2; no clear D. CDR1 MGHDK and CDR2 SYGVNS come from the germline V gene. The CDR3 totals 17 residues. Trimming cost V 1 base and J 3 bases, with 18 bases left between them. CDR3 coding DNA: TGTGCCAGCAGTGAATTAGGAACCAGTGACACGCACTATGGCTACACCTTC. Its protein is CASSELGTSDTHYGYTF.

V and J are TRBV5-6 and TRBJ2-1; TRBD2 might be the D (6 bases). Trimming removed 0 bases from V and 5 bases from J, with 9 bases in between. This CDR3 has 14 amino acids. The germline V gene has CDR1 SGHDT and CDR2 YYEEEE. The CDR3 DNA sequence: TGTGCCAGCAGCTTGGTGGACTATAACAATGAGCAGTTCTTC. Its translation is CASSLVDYNNEQFF. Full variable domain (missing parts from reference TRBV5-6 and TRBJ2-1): DAGVTQSPTHLIKTRGQQVTLRCSPKSGHDTVSWYQQALGQGPQFIFQYYEEEERQRGNFPDRFSGHQFPNYSSELNVNALLLGDSALYLCASSLVDYNNEQFFGPGTRLTVL.

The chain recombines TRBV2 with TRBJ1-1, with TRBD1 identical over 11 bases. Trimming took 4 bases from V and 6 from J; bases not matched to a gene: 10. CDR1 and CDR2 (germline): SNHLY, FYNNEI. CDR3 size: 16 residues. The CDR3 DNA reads TGTGCCAGCAGTGGGACAGGGGGCGCCGGGGGGTCTGAAGCTTTCTTT. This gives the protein CASSGTGGAGGSEAFF.

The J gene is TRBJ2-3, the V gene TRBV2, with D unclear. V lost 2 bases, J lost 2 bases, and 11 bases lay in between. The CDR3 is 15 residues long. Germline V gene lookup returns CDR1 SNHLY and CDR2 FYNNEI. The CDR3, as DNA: TGTGCCAGCAGTGAATCCATGAGCTCCACAGATACGCAGTATTTT. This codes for CASSESMSSTDTQYF.

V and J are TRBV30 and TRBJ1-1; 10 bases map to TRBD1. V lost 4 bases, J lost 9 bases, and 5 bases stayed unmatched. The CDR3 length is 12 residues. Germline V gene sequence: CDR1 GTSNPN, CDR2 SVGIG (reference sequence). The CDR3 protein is CAWNYDRGQAFF. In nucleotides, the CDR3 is TGTGCCTGGAACTATGACAGGGGGCAAGCTTTCTTT.

The CDR3 DNA is TGTGCCAGTAGCACTGGACAGGGGATTAACTATGGCTACACCTTC. Protein: CASSTGQGINYGYTF. The chain uses TRBV19 and TRBJ1-2, with 9 bases that match TRBD1. The CDR3 covers 15 residues. Losses at the gene ends were 6 bases for V and 1 base for J; bases not matched to a gene: 6. Germline CDR1 reads LNHDA; CDR2 reads SQIVND (reference sequence).

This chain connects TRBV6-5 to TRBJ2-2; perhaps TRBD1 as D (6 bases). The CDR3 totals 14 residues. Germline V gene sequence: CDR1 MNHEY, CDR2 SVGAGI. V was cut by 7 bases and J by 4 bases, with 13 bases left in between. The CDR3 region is CASIRGGSTGELFF. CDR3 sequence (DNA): TGTGCCAGCATCCGAGGGGGTTCCACCGGGGAGCTGTTTTTT.

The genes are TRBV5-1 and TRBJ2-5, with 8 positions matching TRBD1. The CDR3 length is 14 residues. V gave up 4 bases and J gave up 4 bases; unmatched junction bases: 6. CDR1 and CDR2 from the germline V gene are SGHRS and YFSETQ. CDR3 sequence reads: CASSQGQGLETQYF. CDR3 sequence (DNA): TGCGCCAGCAGCCAAGGACAGGGACTAGAGACCCAGTACTTC.